The 14 T cell receptor beta chains in this list originate from one sample, sequenced in a study of T cell repertoires in cytomegalovirus infection. Their cognate antigens are unknown. TCRdb re-called the reads through MiXCR, storing one row per CDR3 protein. The sample carries roughly 990,000 distinct CDR3 sequences, around 32% recorded once. The sample in question was cultured CD8+ T cells from PBMCs, obtained from culture after CMV antigen stimulation. These receptors were collected from a human donor in good health (CMV status not recorded). Some clones in this sample may be carry-over from other donors' samples.

This clonotype was recorded once. V and J are TRBV7-6 and TRBJ2-7; TRBD1 matches 8 bases. From germline, CDR1 is SGHVS and CDR2 FNYEAQ. The CDR3 has 15 residues. The V gene end was trimmed by 5 bases and the J gene end by 5 bases; junction bases not matched to a gene: 11. CDR3 DNA sequence: TGTGCCAGCAGCGCCAGGGGGCGGAAGGGAGACGAGCAGTACTTC. It specifies CASSARGRKGDEQYF.

This clonotype was counted ten times or more. The chain has TRBV7-2 and TRBJ1-1, with D perhaps TRBD1 (6 bases). Germline V lookup: CDR1 SGHTA, CDR2 FQGNSA. The CDR3 is 15 residues long. Trimming removed 1 base at V and 3 bases at J, with 12 bases between. The CDR3 DNA reads TGTGCCAGCAGCTTAGTAAGGACAGAGCACACTGAAGCTTTCTTT. Its translation: CASSLVRTEHTEAFF.

The V gene is TRBV5-1, the J gene TRBJ1-6, with D perhaps TRBD1 (6 bases). This CDR3 region has 17 residues. Trimming shortened V by 4 bases and J by 0 bases, and 14 bases separated the two germline ends. Germline lookup yields CDR1 SGHRS and CDR2 YFSETQ. In DNA form, the CDR3 reads TGCGCCAGCAGCATCCGGGACATCGGCTCCTATAATTCACCCCTCCACTTT. Encoded protein: CASSIRDIGSYNSPLHF.

In this sample, this clonotype turned up a few times. The chain uses TRBV25-1 and TRBJ2-1, with TRBD1 matching over 8 bases. Germline V gene sequence: CDR1 MGHDK, CDR2 SYGVNS. J was trimmed by 8 bases and V by 6 bases; bases with no gene match: 6. This CDR3 is 13 amino acids long. In DNA, the CDR3 is TGTGCCAGCAGAACAGGGGGGTCCGATGAGCAGTTCTTC. Protein sequence: CASRTGGSDEQFF.

This clonotype was picked up many times. The rearrangement joins TRBV7-3 to TRBJ1-1; 11 nucleotides match TRBD1. Germline values: CDR1 SGHTA, CDR2 FQGTGA. J gave up 4 bases and V 0 bases, and 1 base lay outside the gene matches. The CDR3 has 15 amino acids. CDR3 coding DNA: TGTGCCAGCAGCTTAACGGGGACAGGGGGCACTGAAGCTTTCTTT. The encoded protein is CASSLTGTGGTEAFF. Supplemented by reference TRBV7-3 and TRBJ1-1, the full variable domain reads GAGVSQTPSNKVTEKGKYVELRCDPISGHTALYWYRQSLGQGPEFLIYFQGTGAADDSGLPNDRFFAVRPEGSVSTLKIQRTERGDSAVYLCASSLTGTGGTEAFFGQGTRLTVV.

This clonotype showed up just a few times. This chain links TRBV29-1 with TRBJ2-2, with D tentatively TRBD2 (6 bases). CDR1 is SQVTM and CDR2 is ANQGSEA in the germline V gene. The V and J ends lost 1 base and 2 bases respectively, with 11 bases between them. The CDR3 has 15 residues. The CDR3 coding sequence is TGCAGCGTTGAAGGGGGGGACGGTAACACCGGGGAGCTGTTTTTT. The encoded protein is CSVEGGDGNTGELFF.

This chain connects TRBV7-9 to TRBJ2-2, with D perhaps TRBD2 (6 bases). This CDR3 is built from 18 residues. Germline V gene lookup returns CDR1 SEHNR and CDR2 FQNEAQ (reference sequence). V was trimmed by 5 bases and J by 3 bases, leaving 22 bases between them. CDR3: CASSAGELTSRHTGELFF. The CDR3 nucleotides are TGTGCCAGCAGCGCAGGAGAACTAACTAGCCGACACACCGGGGAGCTGTTTTTT.

V is TRBV7-6 and J is TRBJ1-1; D is unclear. The V gene lost 1 base and the J gene lost 0 bases, with 9 bases spanning the gap. The CDR3 loop spans 15 amino acids. Germline CDR1 SGHVS, CDR2 FNYEAQ. The CDR3 region has the DNA TGTGCCAGCAGCTTAGAGTCAGACTTGAACACTGAAGCTTTCTTT. It translates to CASSLESDLNTEAFF.

This clonotype was counted between two and nine times. CDR3 in amino acids: CASSIVGRTLAKNIQYF. The CDR3 DNA sequence: TGTGCCAGTAGTATCGTAGGCAGGACCCTAGCCAAAAACATTCAGTACTTC. V usage is TRBV19 and J usage is TRBJ2-4; D is unclear. CDR3 size: 17 residues. Per the germline V gene, CDR1 is LNHDA and CDR2 is SQIVND (reference sequence). V lost 3 bases and J lost 0, with 15 bases in between. Drawing the rest from reference TRBV19 and TRBJ2-4, the complete variable domain is DGGITQSPKYLFRKEGQNVTLSCEQNLNHDAMYWYRQDPGQGLRLIYYSQIVNDFQKGDIAEGYSVSREKKESFPLTVTSAQKNPTAFYLCASSIVGRTLAKNIQYFGAGTRLSVL.

This clonotype has just a few counts. The gene calls are TRBV3-1 and TRBJ2-1; 7 nucleotides agree with TRBD1. V lost 0 bases and J lost 4; bases outside the gene matches: 9. Germline V gene data show CDR1 as LGHDT and CDR2 as YNNKEL (reference sequence). The CDR3 contains 17 residues. DNA of the CDR3: TGTGCCAGCAGCCAAGATCTTACGGGACAGAGTTACAATGAGCAGTTCTTC. It is translated as CASSQDLTGQSYNEQFF.

The chain joins TRBV7-6 to TRBJ1-4; TRBD1 agrees at 8 bases. The CDR3 loop spans 15 amino acids. Germline-derived CDR1 and CDR2 are SGHVS and FNYEAQ. The V gene end was trimmed by 5 bases and the J gene end by 7 bases; junction bases not matched to a gene: 9. CDR3: CASSGPRGRGEKLFF. DNA for the CDR3: TGTGCCAGCAGCGGCCCCAGGGGGCGGGGTGAAAAACTGTTTTTT.

The genes are TRBV6-5 and TRBJ2-2; maybe TRBD2 (5 bases). The CDR3 is 16 amino acids. The germline V gene encodes CDR1 MNHEY and CDR2 SVGAGI. Trimming left V 0 bases short and J 4 bases short, with 12 bases between. CDR3 in DNA: TGTGCCAGCAGTTACTCCCCCACAGAGGGCACCGGGGAGCTGTTTTTT. It specifies CASSYSPTEGTGELFF.

The chain links TRBV7-9 to TRBJ2-1, with D possibly TRBD1 on 6 matching bases. The V end was cut by 6 bases, the J end by 7 bases, with 19 bases between. The V gene's germline CDR1 is SEHNR and CDR2 FQNEAQ (reference sequence). This CDR3 contains 15 residues. CDR3 nucleotide sequence: TGTGCCAGCAGTTCTCGGGACAAAAGGGAGAATGAGCAGTTCTTC. Translated: CASSSRDKRENEQFF. The full variable domain, with the rest looked up from reference TRBV7-9 and TRBJ2-1, is DTGVSQNPRHKITKRGQNVTFRCDPISEHNRLYWYRQTLGQGPEFLTYFQNEAQLEKSRLLSDRFSAERPKGSFSTLEIQRTEQGDSAMYLCASSSRDKRENEQFFGPGTRLTVL.

This chain uses TRBV2 with TRBJ1-4; TRBD1 is a possible D gene (5 bases). V lost 8 bases, J lost 1 base, and 14 bases lay in between. CDR3 length equals 15 residues. CDR1 is SNHLY, CDR2 FYNNEI, per germline. The CDR3 DNA follows: TGTGCCAGCGGTTATTCAGGGCGAACTAATGAAAAACTGTTTTTT. Its protein product is CASGYSGRTNEKLFF.